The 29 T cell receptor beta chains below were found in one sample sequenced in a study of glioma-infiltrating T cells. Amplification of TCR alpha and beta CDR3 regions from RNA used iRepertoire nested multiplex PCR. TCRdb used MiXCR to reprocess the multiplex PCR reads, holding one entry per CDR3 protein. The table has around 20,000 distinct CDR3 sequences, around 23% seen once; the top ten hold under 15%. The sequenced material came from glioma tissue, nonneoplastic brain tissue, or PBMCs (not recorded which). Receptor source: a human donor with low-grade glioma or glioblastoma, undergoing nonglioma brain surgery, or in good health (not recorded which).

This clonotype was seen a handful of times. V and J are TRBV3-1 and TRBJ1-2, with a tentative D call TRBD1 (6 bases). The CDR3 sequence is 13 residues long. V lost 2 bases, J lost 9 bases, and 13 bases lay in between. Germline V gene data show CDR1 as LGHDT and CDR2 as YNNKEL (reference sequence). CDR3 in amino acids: CASSQRGSISYTF. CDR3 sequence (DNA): TGTGCCAGCAGCCAAAGGGGGTCAATAAGCTACACCTTC.

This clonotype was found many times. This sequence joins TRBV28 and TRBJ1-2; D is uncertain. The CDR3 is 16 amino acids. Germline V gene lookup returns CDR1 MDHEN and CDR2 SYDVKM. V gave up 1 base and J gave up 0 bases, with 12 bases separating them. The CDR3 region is CASSLFSGRPNYGYTF. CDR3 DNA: TGTGCCAGCAGTTTATTCTCCGGCAGACCTAACTATGGCTACACCTTC.

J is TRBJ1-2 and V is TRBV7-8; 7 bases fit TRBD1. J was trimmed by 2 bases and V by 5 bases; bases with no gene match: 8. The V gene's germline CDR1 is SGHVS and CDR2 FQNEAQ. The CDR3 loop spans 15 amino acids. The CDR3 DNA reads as TGTGCCAGCAGCCCCCGGGACAGCCCCAACTATGGCTACACCTTC. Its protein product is CASSPRDSPNYGYTF.

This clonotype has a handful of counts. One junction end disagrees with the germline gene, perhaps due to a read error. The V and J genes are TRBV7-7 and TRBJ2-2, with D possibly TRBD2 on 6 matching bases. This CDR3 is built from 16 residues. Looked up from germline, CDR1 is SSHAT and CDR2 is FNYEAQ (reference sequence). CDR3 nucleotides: TGTGCTAGCAGCTTGACCGGGACTCAGAACACCGGGGAGCTGTTTTTT. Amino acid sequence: CASSLTGTQNTGELFF.

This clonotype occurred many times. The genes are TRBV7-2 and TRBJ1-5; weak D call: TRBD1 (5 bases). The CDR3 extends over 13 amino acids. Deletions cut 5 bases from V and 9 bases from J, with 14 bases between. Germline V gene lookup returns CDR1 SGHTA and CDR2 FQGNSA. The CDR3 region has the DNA TGTGCCAGCAGCCCCGAGACAGACCGGCCCCAGCATTTT. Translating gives CASSPETDRPQHF.

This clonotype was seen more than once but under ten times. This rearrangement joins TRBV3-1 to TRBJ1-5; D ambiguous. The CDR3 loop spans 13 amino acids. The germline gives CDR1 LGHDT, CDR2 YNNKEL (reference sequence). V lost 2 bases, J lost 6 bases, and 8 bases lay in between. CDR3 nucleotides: TGTGCCAGCAGCCAAACGGACCTTCAGCCCCAGCATTTT. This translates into CASSQTDLQPQHF.

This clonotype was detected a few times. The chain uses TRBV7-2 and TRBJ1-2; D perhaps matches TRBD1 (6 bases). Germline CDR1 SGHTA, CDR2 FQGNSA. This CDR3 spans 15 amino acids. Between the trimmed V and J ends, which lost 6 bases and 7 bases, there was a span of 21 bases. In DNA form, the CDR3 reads TGTGCCAGCAGTTCTCGGGGGGCTGGTGCTTTTGGCTACACCTTC. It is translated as CASSSRGAGAFGYTF.

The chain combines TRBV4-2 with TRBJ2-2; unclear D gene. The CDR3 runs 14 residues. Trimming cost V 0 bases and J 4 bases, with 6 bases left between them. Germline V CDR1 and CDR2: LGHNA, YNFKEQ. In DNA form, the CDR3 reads TGTGCCAGCAGCCAAGAGGGAACCACCGGGGAGCTGTTTTTT. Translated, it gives CASSQEGTTGELFF.

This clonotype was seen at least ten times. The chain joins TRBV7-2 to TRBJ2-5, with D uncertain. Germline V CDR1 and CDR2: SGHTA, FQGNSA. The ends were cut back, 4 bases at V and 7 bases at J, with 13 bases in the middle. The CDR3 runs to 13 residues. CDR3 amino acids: CASSSTGRRTQYF. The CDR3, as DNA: TGTGCCAGCAGCTCCACCGGCCGGAGGACCCAGTACTTC.

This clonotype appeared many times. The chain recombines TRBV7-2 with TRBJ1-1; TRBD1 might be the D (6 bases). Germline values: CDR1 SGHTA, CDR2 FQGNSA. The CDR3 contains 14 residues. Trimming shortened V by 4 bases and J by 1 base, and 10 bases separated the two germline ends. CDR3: CASSSRTANTEAFF. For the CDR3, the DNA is TGTGCCAGCAGCTCCAGGACAGCGAACACTGAAGCTTTCTTT. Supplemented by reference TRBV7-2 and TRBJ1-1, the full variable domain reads GAGVSQSPSNKVTEKGKDVELRCDPISGHTALYWYRQSLGQGLEFLIYFQGNSAPDKSGLPSDRFSAERTGGSVSTLTIQRTQQEDSAVYLCASSSRTANTEAFFGQGTRLTVV.

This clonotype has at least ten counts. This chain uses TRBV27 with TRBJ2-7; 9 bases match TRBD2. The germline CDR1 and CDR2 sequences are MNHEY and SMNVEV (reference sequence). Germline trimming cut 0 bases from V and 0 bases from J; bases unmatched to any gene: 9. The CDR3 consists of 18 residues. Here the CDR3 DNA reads TGTGCCAGCAGTTTATCACTCCCTCTAGCGGGATACTCCTACGAGCAGTACTTC. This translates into CASSLSLPLAGYSYEQYF.

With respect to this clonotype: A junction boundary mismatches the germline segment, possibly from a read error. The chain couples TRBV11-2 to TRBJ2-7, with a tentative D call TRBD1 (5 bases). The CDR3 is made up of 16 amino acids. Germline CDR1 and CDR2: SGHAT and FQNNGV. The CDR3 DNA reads TGTGCCAGCAGCTTGGGATTAGACAGCCAACCCTACGGGCAGTACTTC. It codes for CASSLGLDSQPYGQYF.

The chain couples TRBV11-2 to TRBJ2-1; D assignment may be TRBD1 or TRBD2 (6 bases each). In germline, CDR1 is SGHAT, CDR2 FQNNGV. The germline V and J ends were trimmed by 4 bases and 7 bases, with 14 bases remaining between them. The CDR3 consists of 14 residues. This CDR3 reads CASSSRQGRNEQFF. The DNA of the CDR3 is TGTGCCAGCAGCTCCCGCCAGGGGAGGAATGAGCAGTTCTTC.

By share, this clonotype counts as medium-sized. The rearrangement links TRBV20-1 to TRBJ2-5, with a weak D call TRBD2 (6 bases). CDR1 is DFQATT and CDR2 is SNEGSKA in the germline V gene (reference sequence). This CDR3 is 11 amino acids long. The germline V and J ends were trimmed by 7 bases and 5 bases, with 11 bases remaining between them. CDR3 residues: CSVGGGETQYF. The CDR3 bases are TGCAGTGTAGGTGGGGGGGAGACCCAGTACTTC.

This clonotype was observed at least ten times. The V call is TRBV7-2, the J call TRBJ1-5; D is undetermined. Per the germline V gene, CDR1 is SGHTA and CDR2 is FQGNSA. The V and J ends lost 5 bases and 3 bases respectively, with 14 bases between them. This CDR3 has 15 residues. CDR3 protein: CASSPKHGINQPQHF. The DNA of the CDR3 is TGTGCCAGCAGCCCAAAACACGGGATCAATCAGCCCCAGCATTTT.

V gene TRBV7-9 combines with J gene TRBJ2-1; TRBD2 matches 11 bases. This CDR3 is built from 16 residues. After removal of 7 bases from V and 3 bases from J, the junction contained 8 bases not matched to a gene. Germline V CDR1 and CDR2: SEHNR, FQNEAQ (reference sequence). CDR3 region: CASTSSGGAIYNEQFF. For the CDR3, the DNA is TGTGCCAGCACCAGTAGCGGGGGGGCTATCTACAATGAGCAGTTCTTC.

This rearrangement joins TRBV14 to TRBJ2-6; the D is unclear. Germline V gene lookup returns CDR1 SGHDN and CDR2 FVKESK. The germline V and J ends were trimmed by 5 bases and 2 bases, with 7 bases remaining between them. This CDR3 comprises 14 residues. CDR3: CASSKVAGANVLTF. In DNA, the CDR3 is TGTGCCAGCAGCAAAGTTGCTGGGGCCAACGTCCTGACTTTC. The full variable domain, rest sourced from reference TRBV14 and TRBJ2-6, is EAGVTQFPSHSVIEKGQTVTLRCDPISGHDNLYWYRRVMGKEIKFLLHFVKESKQDESGMPNNRFLAERTGGTYSTLKVQPAELEDSGVYFCASSKVAGANVLTFGAGSRLTVL.

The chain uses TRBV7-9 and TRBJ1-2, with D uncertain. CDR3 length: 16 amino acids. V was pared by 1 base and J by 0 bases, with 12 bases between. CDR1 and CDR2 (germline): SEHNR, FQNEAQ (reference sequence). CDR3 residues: CASSLGIVGANYGYTF. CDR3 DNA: TGTGCCAGCAGCTTAGGAATAGTAGGAGCTAACTATGGCTACACCTTC.

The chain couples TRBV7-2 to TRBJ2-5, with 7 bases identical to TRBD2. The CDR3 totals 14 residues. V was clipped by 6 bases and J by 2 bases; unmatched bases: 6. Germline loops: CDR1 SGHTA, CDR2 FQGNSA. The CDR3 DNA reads TGTGCCAGCAGGGAGTGGGGGGGGCAAGAGACCCAGTACTTC. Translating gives CASREWGGQETQYF.

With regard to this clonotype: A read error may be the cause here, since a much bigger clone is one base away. The CDR3 DNA is TGCAGTGCTAGGTGTCAGATCCTAACACGCACTGAAGCTTTCTTT. Amino acids: CSARCQILTRTEAFF. This sequence joins TRBV20-1 and TRBJ1-1; D not certain. Germline V gene data show CDR1 as DFQATT and CDR2 as SNEGSKA (reference sequence). The CDR3 is made up of 15 amino acids. V was cut by 3 bases and J by 4 bases, with 18 bases left in between.

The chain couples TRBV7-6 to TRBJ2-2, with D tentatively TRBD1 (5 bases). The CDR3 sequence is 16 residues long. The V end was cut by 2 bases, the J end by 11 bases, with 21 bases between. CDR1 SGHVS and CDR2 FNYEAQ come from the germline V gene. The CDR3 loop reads CASSLLGTGISRELFF. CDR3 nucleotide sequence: TGTGCCAGCAGCTTACTGGGAACAGGCATAAGCCGCGAGCTGTTTTTT.

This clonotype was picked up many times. CDR3 in DNA: TGTGCCAGCAGTTACCACGGGACAGCTGGCACTGAAGCTTTCTTT. Translated: CASSYHGTAGTEAFF. The chain has TRBV6-2 or TRBV6-3 and TRBJ1-1; TRBD1 matches at 7 bases. In germline, CDR1 is MNHEY, CDR2 SVGEGT. The V gene end was trimmed by 2 bases and the J gene end by 4 bases; junction bases not matched to a gene: 7. The CDR3 totals 15 residues.

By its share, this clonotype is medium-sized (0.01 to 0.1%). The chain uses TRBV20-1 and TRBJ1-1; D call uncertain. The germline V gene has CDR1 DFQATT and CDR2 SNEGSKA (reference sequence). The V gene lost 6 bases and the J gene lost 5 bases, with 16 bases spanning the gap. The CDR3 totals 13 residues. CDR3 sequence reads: CSAAVYSYTEAFF. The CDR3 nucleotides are TGCAGTGCCGCAGTGTATTCTTATACTGAAGCTTTCTTT.

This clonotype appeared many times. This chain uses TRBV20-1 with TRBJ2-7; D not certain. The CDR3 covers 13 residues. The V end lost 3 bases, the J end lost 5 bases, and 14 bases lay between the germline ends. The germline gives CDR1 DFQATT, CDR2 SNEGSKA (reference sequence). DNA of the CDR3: TGCAGTGCTAGTAGGGCTCCGGGCAACGAGCAGTACTTC. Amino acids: CSASRAPGNEQYF.

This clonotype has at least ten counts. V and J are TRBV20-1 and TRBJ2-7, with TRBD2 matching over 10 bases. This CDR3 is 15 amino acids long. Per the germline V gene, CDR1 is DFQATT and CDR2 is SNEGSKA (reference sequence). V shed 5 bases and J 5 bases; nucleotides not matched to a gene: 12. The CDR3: CSARRSGGAIHEQYF. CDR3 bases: TGCAGTGCTCGACGCAGCGGGGGGGCCATCCACGAGCAGTACTTC.

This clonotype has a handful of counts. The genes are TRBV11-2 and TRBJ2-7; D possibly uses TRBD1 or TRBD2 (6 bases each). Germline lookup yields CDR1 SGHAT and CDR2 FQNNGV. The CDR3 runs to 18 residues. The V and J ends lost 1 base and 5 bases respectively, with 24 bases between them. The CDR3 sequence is CASSLGREGGQSSHEQYF. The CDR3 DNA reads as TGTGCCAGCAGCTTAGGACGCGAGGGGGGCCAAAGCAGCCACGAGCAGTACTTC.

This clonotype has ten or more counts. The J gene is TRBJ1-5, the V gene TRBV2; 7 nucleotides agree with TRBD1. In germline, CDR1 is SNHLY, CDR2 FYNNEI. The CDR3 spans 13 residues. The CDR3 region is CATGYGFNQPQHF. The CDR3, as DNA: TGTGCGACAGGGTATGGATTCAATCAGCCCCAGCATTTT.

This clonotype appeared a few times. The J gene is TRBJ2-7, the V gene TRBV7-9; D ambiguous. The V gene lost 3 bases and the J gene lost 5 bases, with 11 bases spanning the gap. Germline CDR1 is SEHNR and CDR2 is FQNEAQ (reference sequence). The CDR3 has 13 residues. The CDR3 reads CASSFPGRNEQYF. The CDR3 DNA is TGTGCCAGCAGCTTCCCGGGTAGGAACGAGCAGTACTTC. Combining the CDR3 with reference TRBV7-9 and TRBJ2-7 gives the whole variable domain DTGVSQNPRHKITKRGQNVTFRCDPISEHNRLYWYRQTLGQGPEFLTYFQNEAQLEKSRLLSDRFSAERPKGSFSTLEIQRTEQGDSAMYLCASSFPGRNEQYFGPGTRLTVT.

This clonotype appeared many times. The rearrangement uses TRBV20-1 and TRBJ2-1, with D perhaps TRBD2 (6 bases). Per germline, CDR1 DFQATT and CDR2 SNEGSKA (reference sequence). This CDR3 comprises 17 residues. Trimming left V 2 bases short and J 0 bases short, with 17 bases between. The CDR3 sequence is CSARFRVAASSYNEQFF. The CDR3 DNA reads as TGCAGTGCTAGATTTAGGGTAGCGGCTAGCTCCTACAATGAGCAGTTCTTC.